Below, 19 T cell receptor beta chains from the same sample are listed, as sequenced in a study of blood T cell repertoires in COVID-19. Assay: immunoSEQ multiplex PCR; the TCRdb copy retains only in-frame clones and omits some. Of about 250,000 clones listed, approximately 83% are singletons. Sequenced material: peripheral blood. These TCRs come from a man older than 75 with acute or convalescent COVID-19.

V gene TRBV14 combines with J gene TRBJ2-5; 14 nucleotides align to TRBD2. V lost 0 bases and J lost 3; bases outside the gene matches: 6. The CDR3 is made up of 18 amino acids. CDR1 and CDR2 (germline): SGHDN, FVKESK. The DNA for the CDR3 is TGTGCCAGCAGCCAAGACTACAGGACTAGCGGGAGGAAAGAGACCCAGTACTTC. This gives the protein CASSQDYRTSGRKETQYF. Supplemented by reference TRBV14 and TRBJ2-5, the full variable domain reads EAGVTQFPSHSVIEKGQTVTLRCDPISGHDNLYWYRRVMGKEIKFLLHFVKESKQDESGMPNNRFLAERTGGTYSTLKVQPAELEDSGVYFCASSQDYRTSGRKETQYFGPGTRLLVL.

The CDR3 nucleotides read TGTGCCAGCAGCTTCACAGGGCTCGATTTCGGGTACGAGCAGTACTTC. Translating gives CASSFTGLDFGYEQYF. The genes are TRBV5-6 and TRBJ2-7, with a possible D match to TRBD1 (6 bases). CDR3 length: 16 amino acids. Germline V CDR1 and CDR2: SGHDT, YYEEEE. Trimming left V 2 bases short and J 4 bases short, with 19 bases between.

This clone was observed a few times. V is TRBV5-4 and J is TRBJ2-7; maybe TRBD2 (5 bases). Germline V lookup: CDR1 SGHNT, CDR2 YYREEE (reference sequence). CDR3 length: 16 amino acids. The V end lost 0 bases, the J end lost 3 bases, and 16 bases lay between the germline ends. CDR3 residues: CASSLVEQEEDYEQYF. The CDR3 nucleotides are TGTGCCAGCAGCTTGGTTGAGCAGGAGGAGGACTACGAGCAGTACTTC.

This clone was seen a handful of times. The chain carries TRBV6-1 and TRBJ2-7; possible D gene TRBD2, 6 bases. V gave up 3 bases and J gave up 2 bases, with 26 bases separating them. CDR1 and CDR2 (germline): MNHNS, SASEGT. This CDR3 spans 19 amino acids. The DNA for the CDR3 is TGTGCCAGCAGTGAGGCGGGGCCAGGGAGGAAACCTGTGACCTACGAGCAGTACTTC. Amino acids: CASSEAGPGRKPVTYEQYF.

This clone was seen more than once but under ten times. The V gene is TRBV19, the J gene TRBJ1-1, with D unclear. The V gene lost 7 bases and the J gene lost 4 bases, with 7 bases spanning the gap. The CDR3 is made up of 11 amino acids. Germline CDR1 and CDR2: LNHDA and SQIVND (reference sequence). CDR3 nucleotide sequence: TGTGCCAGTACACGCGCCACTGAAGCTTTCTTT. Translating gives CASTRATEAFF.

The chain uses TRBV5-5 and TRBJ2-1, with 9 bases aligning to TRBD1. J gave up 9 bases and V 3 bases, and 7 bases lay outside the gene matches. Germline-derived CDR1 and CDR2 are SGHKS and YYEKEE (reference sequence). The CDR3 has 14 residues. In nucleotides, the CDR3 is TGTGCCAGCAGCTATGGGACAGGGAGTCTTGAGCAGTTCTTC. Its protein is CASSYGTGSLEQFF.

This clone appeared once. This chain connects TRBV18 to TRBJ1-1, with D unresolved. Trimming pared 4 bases from V and 1 base from J, leaving 10 bases between. Germline CDR1 and CDR2: KGHSH and LQKENI. The CDR3 is 14 amino acids. This CDR3 is CASSQVSGNTEAFF. The CDR3 coding sequence is TGTGCCAGCTCACAAGTTTCAGGGAACACTGAAGCTTTCTTT.

V and J are TRBV5-1 and TRBJ1-3; 8 bases map to TRBD1. Germline loops: CDR1 SGHRS, CDR2 YFSETQ. J lost 8 bases, V lost 4 bases, and 8 bases had no gene match. The CDR3 spans 14 residues. CDR3 region: CASSLLGQGDTIYF. The CDR3 DNA reads as TGCGCCAGCAGCCTACTTGGACAGGGAGACACCATATATTTT.

The V and J genes are TRBV5-4 and TRBJ2-1, with D possibly matching TRBD1 (5 bases). V was cut by 4 bases and J by 3 bases, with 11 bases left in between. Germline CDR1 reads SGHNT; CDR2 reads YYREEE (reference sequence). The CDR3 sequence is 14 residues long. The CDR3 is CASSRWGLYNEQFF. In nucleotides, the CDR3 is TGTGCCAGCAGCCGGTGGGGCCTCTACAATGAGCAGTTCTTC. The full variable domain, in which reference TRBV5-4 and TRBJ2-1 provide the parts outside the CDR3, is ETGVTQSPTHLIKTRGQQVTLRCSSQSGHNTVSWYQQALGQGPQFIFQYYREEENGRGNFPPRFSGLQFPNYSSELNVNALELDDSALYLCASSRWGLYNEQFFGPGTRLTVL.

Only a few counts were recorded for this clone. This rearrangement joins TRBV3-1 (or the pseudogene TRBV3-2) to TRBJ2-1; TRBD1 might be the D (5 bases). The CDR3 spans 16 residues. Trimming shortened V by 0 bases and J by 7 bases, and 16 bases separated the two germline ends. Germline V gene data show CDR1 as LGHDT and CDR2 as YNNKEL (reference sequence). The CDR3 sequence: CASSQDKGQIENEQFF. For the CDR3, the DNA is TGTGCCAGCAGCCAAGATAAGGGGCAGATCGAAAATGAGCAGTTCTTC.

The V and J genes are TRBV5-4 and TRBJ2-7, with TRBD1 as a possible D gene (5 bases). Germline V gene sequence: CDR1 SGHNT, CDR2 YYREEE (reference sequence). The CDR3 extends over 14 amino acids. V was clipped by 3 bases and J by 6 bases, with 16 bases between them. The CDR3 coding sequence is TGTGCCAGCAGCTCGTCTCAGGGATATGGCGAGCAGTACTTC. Protein product: CASSSSQGYGEQYF.

The rearrangement links TRBV10-2 to TRBJ1-5; 8 bases match TRBD1. Germline loops: CDR1 WSHSY, CDR2 SAAADI. There are 14 residues in the CDR3. The V gene end was trimmed by 6 bases and the J gene end by 3 bases; junction bases not matched to a gene: 4. The CDR3 region is CASREGQVNQPQHF. Here the CDR3 DNA reads TGCGCCAGCAGGGAGGGACAGGTCAATCAGCCCCAGCATTTT.

With respect to this clone: An end of the junction does not agree with germline; a read error may underlie this. The V gene is TRBV18, the J gene TRBJ1-2, with D uncertain. There are 14 residues in the CDR3. Per the germline V gene, CDR1 is KGHSH and CDR2 is LQKENI. CDR3 sequence: CASSPLIGRDERAF. In DNA, the CDR3 is TGTGCCAGCTCACCACTCATAGGCCGCGACGAGAGGGCCTTC. The full variable domain, in which reference TRBV18 and TRBJ1-2 provide the parts outside the CDR3, is NAGVMQNPRHLVRRRGQEARLRCSPMKGHSHVYWYRQLPEEGLKFMVYLQKENIIDESGMPKERFSAEFPKEGPSILRIQQVVRGDSAAYFCASSPLIGRDERAFGSGTRLTVV.

This clone was picked up a small number of times. DNA of the CDR3: TGTGCCAGCAGTCCCCTACAGGGCAGGGGTGAAAAACTGTTTTTT. Encoded protein: CASSPLQGRGEKLFF. J is TRBJ1-4 and V is TRBV27; D perhaps matches TRBD1 (6 bases). The ends were cut back, 5 bases at V and 7 bases at J, with 17 bases in the middle. This CDR3 spans 15 amino acids. Germline V CDR1 and CDR2: MNHEY, SMNVEV (reference sequence).

V is TRBV7-6 and J is TRBJ1-1; D gene ambiguous. This CDR3 has 13 amino acids. Germline V gives CDR1 SGHVS, CDR2 FNYEAQ. The germline V and J ends were trimmed by 1 base and 5 bases, with 8 bases remaining between them. The CDR3 DNA is TGTGCCAGCAGCTTAGGGGCGGGAACTGAAGCTTTCTTT. Translated: CASSLGAGTEAFF. Full variable domain (remainder filled in from reference TRBV7-6 and TRBJ1-1): GAGVSQSPRYKVTKRGQDVALRCDPISGHVSLYWYRQALGQGPEFLTYFNYEAQQDKSGLPNDRFSAERPEGSISTLTIQRTEQRDSAMYRCASSLGAGTEAFFGQGTRLTVV.

The rearrangement uses TRBV6-1 and TRBJ1-5; D is unclear. The CDR3 has 14 residues. The V gene's germline CDR1 is MNHNS and CDR2 SASEGT. V was shortened by 1 base and J by 2 bases, with 6 bases between the two germline ends. The CDR3 DNA follows: TGTGCCAGCAGTGAAGGCGGGGGCAATCAGCCCCAGCATTTT. This gives the protein CASSEGGGNQPQHF.

This clone was counted ten times or more. The chain employs TRBV7-9 and TRBJ2-7, with 11 bases matching TRBD2. V trimming: 4 bases; J trimming: 2 bases; junction bases outside the gene matches: 7. The CDR3 has 16 amino acids. CDR1 is SEHNR, CDR2 FQNEAQ, per germline (reference sequence). The CDR3 DNA follows: TGTGCCAGCAGCTCACTCCGACTAGCGGGGACCTACGAGCAGTACTTC. Translated, it gives CASSSLRLAGTYEQYF. The full variable domain, in which reference TRBV7-9 and TRBJ2-7 provide the parts outside the CDR3, is DTGVSQNPRHKITKRGQNVTFRCDPISEHNRLYWYRQTLGQGPEFLTYFQNEAQLEKSRLLSDRFSAERPKGSFSTLEIQRTEQGDSAMYLCASSSLRLAGTYEQYFGPGTRLTVT.

The V gene is TRBV5-1, the J gene TRBJ2-1, with TRBD2 identical over 10 bases. V dropped 3 bases and J dropped 2; count of bases not matched to a gene: 5. The CDR3 totals 16 residues. From germline, CDR1 is SGHRS and CDR2 YFSETQ. CDR3 nucleotide sequence: TGCGCCAGCAGCTCAGTAGCGGGGGGCACCTACAATGAGCAGTTCTTC. It encodes CASSSVAGGTYNEQFF.

The rearrangement uses TRBV2 and TRBJ2-7; 7 bases agree with TRBD1. CDR3 length: 18 residues. V lost 0 bases to trimming and J lost 2 bases; unmatched junction nucleotides: 13. Looked up from germline, CDR1 is SNHLY and CDR2 is FYNNEI. CDR3 coding DNA: TGTGCCAGCAGTGAAGCGAGGGGGCGCCCGAAACTAGCCTACGAGCAGTACTTC. It translates to CASSEARGRPKLAYEQYF.